These T cell receptor beta chains were read from a single sample in a study of spatial heterogeneity in lung cancer. From the 5' RACE reads, TCRdb called clonotypes with MiXCR, one entry per CDR3 protein. The sample includes about 52,000 distinct CDR3 sequences, approximately 7% of them seen just once. Here the sequenced sample was PBMCs, taken at surgery. The receptors come from a female donor with early-stage non-small cell lung cancer. Both conserved end residues are part of each CDR3. Each record gives: V gene, D gene, J gene, CDR3 protein. D genes are given only for firm matches.

V gene: TRBV2
D gene: TRBD1
J gene: TRBJ2-2
CDR3 protein: CASSGAPRTGGFGELFF

V gene: TRBV4-2
D gene: .
J gene: TRBJ2-6
CDR3 protein: CASSPQEGTAPTLSGANVLTF

V gene: TRBV28
D gene: .
J gene: TRBJ2-5
CDR3 protein: CASRRNQGGSGETQYF

V gene: TRBV20-1
D gene: .
J gene: TRBJ2-1
CDR3 protein: CSAVQYNEQFF

V gene: TRBV7-8
D gene: TRBD1
J gene: TRBJ2-1
CDR3 protein: CASSTPAIMTGENEQFF

V gene: TRBV7-4
D gene: .
J gene: TRBJ1-4
CDR3 protein: CASSLIATGGREKLFF

V gene: TRBV28
D gene: .
J gene: TRBJ2-3
CDR3 protein: CASRSNTDTQYF

V gene: TRBV19
D gene: .
J gene: TRBJ1-2
CDR3 protein: CATELDGYTF

V gene: TRBV28
D gene: .
J gene: TRBJ2-5
CDR3 protein: CASSLIPGGGRRETQYF

V gene: TRBV27
D gene: TRBD1
J gene: TRBJ2-5
CDR3 protein: CATRRTGVSQTQYF

V gene: TRBV9
D gene: .
J gene: TRBJ1-1
CDR3 protein: CASNGGADTGEAFF

V gene: TRBV4-1
D gene: .
J gene: TRBJ2-7
CDR3 protein: CASSAGAHTYEQYF

V gene: TRBV9
D gene: .
J gene: TRBJ2-5
CDR3 protein: CASSVTSGQETQYF

V gene: TRBV28
D gene: TRBD1
J gene: TRBJ1-1
CDR3 protein: CASRRIQSGTGIEAFF